The TCR beta chain under discussion was sequenced for a study of T cell repertoires in cytomegalovirus infection. Whole-study context: Signatures in public TCR beta sequences pointed to both CMV infection and matching HLA type. Study-wide points: Summed frequency of shared TCR beta families picked out CMV carriers who also had the relevant HLA. In two of eight donors, the top clonotype was HLA-C-restricted CMV-specific.

CDR3 size: 13 residues. The germline gives CDR1 DFQATT, CDR2 SNEGSKA (reference sequence). Trimming cost V 6 bases and J 4 bases; bases outside gene matches: 7. From the reads, TCRdb called clonotypes with MiXCR, one entry per CDR3 protein. The sample lists fewer than 80,000 distinct CDR3 sequences, 3.5% to 4.5% seen once, with under 6% in the top ten. This clonotype was counted many times. What it binds is not known. The source of this sequence is a human donor in good health (CMV status not recorded). Some clones in this sample may be carry-over from other donors' samples. The specimen sequenced was PBMCs. This chain joins TRBV20-1 and TRBJ1-2, with 8 bases lining up with TRBD1. The CDR3 coding sequence is TGCAGTGCCCCCCGAGGACAGGGCTATGGCTACACCTTC. This gives the protein CSAPRGQGYGYTF.